This TCR beta chain comes out of a study of OX40 agonist ivuxolimab in advanced cancers. Here immunoSEQ multiplex PCR was the method, and the copy in TCRdb shows in-frame clones only, minus some. The sample has about 80,000 clones; around 86% are singletons. There are 14 residues in the CDR3. Per germline, CDR1 SEHNR and CDR2 FQNEAQ (reference sequence). The V end was cut by 5 bases, the J end by 2 bases, with 12 bases between. The sample here was CD4+ or CD8+ T cells sorted from blood, taken in a trial of the OX40 agonist ivuxolimab. The chain uses TRBV7-9 and TRBJ2-5; D uncertain. The source is an adult with an advanced solid tumor such as melanoma, head and neck, liver or kidney cancer. The CDR3 DNA reads TGTGCCAGCAGCCCCCACGGTGGGCAAGAGACCCAGTACTTC. It specifies CASSPHGGQETQYF.